The clone carrying this T cell receptor (beta chain) was picked up many times. The CDR3 is 20 residues long. Trimming removed 0 bases from V and 0 bases from J, with 18 bases in between. MiXCR, applied by TCRdb to the PCR reads, yields one record per CDR3 protein. This repertoire shows some 100,000 distinct CDR3 sequences, 15% to 20% found once; its top ten account for 0.7% to 0.95%. The data were obtained in a study of molecular identifiers for immune sequencing clone quantification. This rearrangement joins TRBV23-1 to TRBJ2-6; no definite D call. TRBV23-1 is identified as an open reading frame with a role that is uncertain. The sequencing input was naive CD8+ T cells from blood, with Jurkat cell RNA spiked in. The subset is: FACS-sorted CD8+CD4-CCR7+CD45RA+ naive T cells. The TCR originated in a human donor in good health. Some libraries in this study had Jurkat cell RNA spiked in. CDR3 in amino acids: CASSQSNDSDLDSGANVLTF. The CDR3, as DNA: TGCGCCAGCAGTCAATCGAACGACTCAGACCTTGACTCTGGGGCCAACGTCCTGACTTTC.